These 21 T cell receptor beta chains were sequenced from one sample in a study of T-cell memory formation after mild COVID-19. TCRdb fed the 5' RACE reads into MiXCR, producing one record per CDR3 protein. This sample yields approximately 500,000 distinct CDR3 sequences, of which around 25% are seen a single time; around 12% belongs to the top ten. The material sequenced was PBMCs or a T cell subset sorted from them (not recorded which). These receptors were obtained from an adult woman who had mild COVID-19 (a few samples of this study predate the infection). Cell type and time point are not known.

This clonotype was observed a handful of times. This chain connects TRBV5-5 to TRBJ2-1; D unclear. CDR3 length: 15 residues. CDR1 SGHKS and CDR2 YYEKEE come from the germline V gene (reference sequence). Deletions cut 1 base from V and 4 bases from J, with 12 bases between. CDR3 in amino acids: CASSLLSTFYNEQFF. In DNA form, the CDR3 reads TGTGCCAGCAGCTTGTTATCCACCTTTTACAATGAGCAGTTCTTC.

The chain is built from TRBV4-2 and TRBJ2-7, with a possible D match to TRBD1 (6 bases). V shed 6 bases and J shed 0 bases, with 21 bases lying between them. The CDR3 runs to 17 residues. CDR1 is LGHNA and CDR2 is YNFKEQ in the germline V gene. CDR3 amino acids: CASSPEGFPGHSYEQYF. CDR3 in DNA: TGTGCCAGCAGTCCAGAAGGATTCCCGGGACACTCCTACGAGCAGTACTTC.

V usage is TRBV5-1 and J usage is TRBJ2-2, with D possibly matching TRBD2 (5 bases). V lost 2 bases and J lost 6, with 14 bases in between. Germline assignment: CDR1 SGHRS and CDR2 YFSETQ. The CDR3 length is 15 residues. CDR3 coding DNA: TGCGCCAGCAGCTTCTTCACGGGGTGGGCCGGGGAGCTGTTTTTT. Amino acids: CASSFFTGWAGELFF.

The chain has TRBV6-6 and TRBJ2-2, with TRBD2 matching 11 bases. The CDR3 runs 16 residues. Per germline, CDR1 MNHNY and CDR2 SVGAGI (reference sequence). The junction had 7 bases not matched to a gene; V was cut back by 6 bases and J by 4 bases. Here the CDR3 DNA reads TGTGCCAGCAGCCATAGCGGGAGGGCAATCACCGGGGAGCTGTTTTTT. This gives the protein CASSHSGRAITGELFF.

This clonotype was seen more than once but under ten times. The V gene is TRBV20-1, the J gene TRBJ2-7; a weak D match, TRBD1 (6 bases). V lost 5 bases and J lost 4, with 9 bases in between. Germline V gene lookup returns CDR1 DFQATT and CDR2 SNEGSKA (reference sequence). The CDR3 is 11 amino acids. The CDR3 here is CSAQGLYEQYF. DNA for the CDR3: TGCAGTGCTCAGGGGTTGTACGAGCAGTACTTC.

This clonotype was counted only a few times. J is TRBJ1-5 and V is TRBV7-2, with 7 bases identical to TRBD1. CDR3 length: 14 residues. J lost 5 bases, V lost 5 bases, and 6 bases had no gene match. Germline V gene lookup returns CDR1 SGHTA and CDR2 FQGNSA. The CDR3 protein is CASSLRQGDQPQHF. The CDR3 DNA follows: TGTGCCAGCAGCCTTCGACAGGGCGATCAGCCCCAGCATTTT.

The chain links TRBV7-2 to TRBJ1-5; no definite D call. The germline V gene encodes CDR1 SGHTA and CDR2 FQGNSA. The V gene lost 4 bases and the J gene lost 3 bases, with 10 bases spanning the gap. The CDR3 sequence is 14 residues long. The CDR3 DNA follows: TGTGCCAGCAGCTCTGGACGGTACAATCAGCCCCAGCATTTT. It is translated as CASSSGRYNQPQHF.

V is TRBV19 and J is TRBJ2-6; maybe TRBD2 (7 bases). The germline V and J ends were trimmed by 2 bases and 0 bases, with 23 bases remaining between them. The CDR3 contains 21 residues. CDR1 and CDR2 (germline): LNHDA, SQIVND (reference sequence). The CDR3 spells CASSIIGRGGRSNSGANVLTF. In DNA, the CDR3 is TGTGCCAGTAGTATAATAGGTAGGGGGGGACGTAGCAACTCTGGGGCCAACGTCCTGACTTTC.

The chain recombines TRBV19 with TRBJ1-2; D remains unclear. The CDR3 has 14 amino acids. V was trimmed by 3 bases and J by 4 bases, leaving 12 bases between them. Germline-derived CDR1 and CDR2 are LNHDA and SQIVND (reference sequence). CDR3 sequence: CASSIRHSSYGYTF. CDR3 DNA: TGTGCCAGTAGTATCCGTCATTCTTCCTATGGCTACACCTTC.

This clonotype was found a few times. The CDR3 coding sequence is TGTGCCAGCAGCCGAACCACAGGGGGCCATGGCTACACCTTC. It translates to CASSRTTGGHGYTF. The V and J genes are TRBV12-3 or TRBV12-4 and TRBJ1-2, with TRBD1 matching over 9 bases. The V gene end was trimmed by 6 bases and the J gene end by 6 bases; junction bases not matched to a gene: 8. CDR3 length equals 14 residues.

J is TRBJ1-2 and V is TRBV2, with 7 bases matching TRBD1. J lost 0 bases, V lost 6 bases, and 7 bases had no gene match. CDR3 length: 15 amino acids. Germline-derived CDR1 and CDR2 are SNHLY and FYNNEI. This CDR3 is CASRRDRKANYGYTF. CDR3 bases: TGTGCCAGCAGGAGGGACAGAAAAGCTAACTATGGCTACACCTTC.

The chain uses TRBV30 and TRBJ2-7; tentatively, D is TRBD1 or TRBD2 (7 bases each). Germline V gene data show CDR1 as GTSNPN and CDR2 as SVGIG (reference sequence). The CDR3 extends over 15 amino acids. Trimming removed 6 bases from V and 5 bases from J, with 23 bases in between. Here the CDR3 reads CACKIAATGRDEQYF. The CDR3 DNA reads TGTGCCTGTAAAATAGCGGCGACAGGGAGGGACGAGCAGTACTTC. Drawing the rest from reference TRBV30 and TRBJ2-7, the complete variable domain is SQTIHQWPATLVQPVGSPLSLECTVEGTSNPNLYWYRQAAGRGLQLLFYSVGIGQISSEVPQNLSASRPQDRQFILSSKKLLLSDSGFYLCACKIAATGRDEQYFGPGTRLTVT.

The V gene is TRBV9, the J gene TRBJ1-1, with D possibly matching TRBD1 (5 bases). V lost 0 bases and J 3 bases, leaving 9 bases between the germline ends. Per the germline V gene, CDR1 is SGDLS and CDR2 is YYNGEE. The CDR3 runs to 14 residues. CDR3 residues: CASSVEWGDTEAFF. CDR3 DNA sequence: TGTGCCAGCAGCGTAGAGTGGGGGGACACTGAAGCTTTCTTT. Drawing the rest from reference TRBV9 and TRBJ1-1, the complete variable domain is DSGVTQTPKHLITATGQRVTLRCSPRSGDLSVYWYQQSLDQGLQFLIQYYNGEERAKGNILERFSAQQFPDLHSELNLSSLELGDSALYFCASSVEWGDTEAFFGQGTRLTVV.

The chain uses TRBV9 and TRBJ2-3; TRBD1 is a possible D gene (5 bases). Trimming stripped 0 bases from V and 2 bases from J, with 10 bases between. Looked up from germline, CDR1 is SGDLS and CDR2 is YYNGEE. CDR3 length equals 15 residues. As DNA, the CDR3 is TGTGCCAGCAGCGTAGGACGGACAAACACAGATACGCAGTATTTT. Protein: CASSVGRTNTDTQYF.

The chain recombines TRBV6-5 with TRBJ2-7, with 11 bases lining up with TRBD2. CDR1 is MNHEY, CDR2 SVGAGI, per germline. This CDR3 region has 16 residues. V shed 7 bases, J shed 6 bases, and the junction held 14 bases outside the gene matches. The chain's CDR3 is CASTRQLTSGGSEQYF. The CDR3 coding sequence is TGTGCCAGCACCCGACAACTCACTAGCGGGGGAAGCGAGCAGTACTTC.

The chain uses TRBV5-1 and TRBJ2-3; TRBD2 agrees at 7 bases. The CDR3 consists of 15 residues. J lost 7 bases, V lost 3 bases, and 11 bases had no gene match. Germline-derived CDR1 and CDR2 are SGHRS and YFSETQ. DNA for the CDR3: TGCGCCAGCAGCTCCTGGACTAGAGAAATGAATACGCAGTATTTT. Translating gives CASSSWTREMNTQYF.

This sequence joins TRBV5-1 and TRBJ2-7; TRBD2 matches at 7 bases. CDR1 and CDR2 (germline): SGHRS, YFSETQ. V lost 0 bases and J lost 0; bases outside the gene matches: 12. The CDR3 totals 18 residues. The CDR3 spells CASSLAGAGTTFSYEQYF. CDR3 DNA sequence: TGCGCCAGCAGCTTGGCCGGGGCAGGGACTACCTTCTCCTACGAGCAGTACTTC. Complete variable domain (other parts from reference TRBV5-1 and TRBJ2-7): KAGVTQTPRYLIKTRGQQVTLSCSPISGHRSVSWYQQTPGQGLQFLFEYFSETQRNKGNFPGRFSGRQFSNSRSEMNVSTLELGDSALYLCASSLAGAGTTFSYEQYFGPGTRLTVT.

To note about this clonotype: A junction end diverges from the germline sequence, so it may reflect a read error. The gene calls are TRBV2 and TRBJ2-7, with D uncertain. Germline V gives CDR1 SNHLY, CDR2 FYNNEI. The CDR3 contains 10 residues. The CDR3 nucleotides read TGTGCCAGCAGTGTAAAACAGTTCCACTTC. Amino acids: CASSVKQFHF.

This clonotype was counted only a few times. The chain carries TRBV20-1 and TRBJ2-1; a weak D match, TRBD2 (6 bases). Germline lookup yields CDR1 DFQATT and CDR2 SNEGSKA (reference sequence). The CDR3 runs 15 residues. With 0 bases removed from V and 5 bases from J, the gap between germline ends came to 14 bases. CDR3: CSARDPGRGNNEQFF. CDR3 in DNA: TGCAGTGCTAGAGATCCGGGGCGGGGAAACAATGAGCAGTTCTTC.

The chain recombines TRBV12-3 or TRBV12-4 with TRBJ1-5; D not resolved. Trimming pared 3 bases from V and 3 bases from J, leaving 12 bases between. The CDR3 is made up of 15 amino acids. CDR3 region: CASSLPGSLNQPQHF. The CDR3 nucleotides are TGTGCCAGCAGTTTGCCCGGGAGCCTCAATCAGCCCCAGCATTTT.

The rearrangement joins TRBV29-1 to TRBJ2-7, with 9 bases lining up with TRBD1. The CDR3 covers 13 residues. V lost 4 bases to trimming and J lost 4 bases; unmatched junction nucleotides: 5. The germline CDR1 and CDR2 sequences are SQVTM and ANQGSEA. The CDR3, as DNA: TGCAGCGTTGCGAACAGGGGGCAATACGAGCAGTACTTC. Its translation: CSVANRGQYEQYF.